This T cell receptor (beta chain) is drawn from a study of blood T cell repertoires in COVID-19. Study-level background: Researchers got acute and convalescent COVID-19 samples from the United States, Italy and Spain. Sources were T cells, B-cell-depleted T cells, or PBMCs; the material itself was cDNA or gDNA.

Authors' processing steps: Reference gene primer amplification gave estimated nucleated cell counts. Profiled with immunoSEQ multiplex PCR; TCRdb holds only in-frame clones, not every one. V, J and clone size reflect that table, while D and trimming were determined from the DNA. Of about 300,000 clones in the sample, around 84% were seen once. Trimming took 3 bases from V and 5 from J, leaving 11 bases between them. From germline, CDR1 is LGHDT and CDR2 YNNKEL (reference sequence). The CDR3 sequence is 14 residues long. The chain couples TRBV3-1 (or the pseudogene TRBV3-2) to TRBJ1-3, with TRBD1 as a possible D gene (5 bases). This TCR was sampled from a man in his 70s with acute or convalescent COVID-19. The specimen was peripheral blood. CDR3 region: CASSQRDGRNTIYF. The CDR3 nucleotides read TGTGCCAGCAGCCAGCGGGACGGTCGAAACACCATATATTTT.